A selection of T cell receptor beta chains follows, all from one sample in a study of a mutant IDH1 vaccine in newly diagnosed glioma. Sequenced by immunoSEQ multiplex PCR; TCRdb stores in-frame clones only, minus some. The sample gives around 33,000 clones, around 87% of which show up once; around 12% is in the top ten. Their cognate antigens are unknown. Specimen: PBMCs, collected from a glioma patient whose treatment included an IDH1 peptide vaccine. The receptors here all came from a woman aged 25 to 45 with glioma. Both conserved end residues are part of each CDR3. Each record gives: J gene, V gene, clone size, CDR3 protein. Size is omitted from some rows. Given values are once, few, many or a class for expanded clones.

j_call: TRBJ2-2
v_call: TRBV5-1
clone_size: .
cdr3_aa: CASSLVGRGGTGELFF

j_call: TRBJ1-2
v_call: TRBV5-5
clone_size: .
cdr3_aa: CASSRDLSSNYGYTF

j_call: TRBJ2-2
v_call: TRBV2
clone_size: few
cdr3_aa: CASSVRVGELFF

j_call: TRBJ2-7
v_call: TRBV5-1
clone_size: few
cdr3_aa: CASSLGVETSEQYF

j_call: TRBJ2-2
v_call: TRBV2
clone_size: .
cdr3_aa: CASKRERDTGELFF

j_call: TRBJ1-2
v_call: TRBV5-1
clone_size: .
cdr3_aa: CASSPGAANYGYTF

j_call: TRBJ1-2
v_call: TRBV5-6
clone_size: .
cdr3_aa: CASSQIGGYTF

j_call: TRBJ1-1
v_call: TRBV6-1
clone_size: .
cdr3_aa: CASRESADTTLNTEAFF

j_call: TRBJ1-6
v_call: TRBV19
clone_size: .
cdr3_aa: CASRTDRAYSPLHF

j_call: TRBJ2-7
v_call: TRBV6-5
clone_size: .
cdr3_aa: CASSYSSNRAYYEQYF

j_call: TRBJ1-2
v_call: TRBV21-1
clone_size: once
cdr3_aa: CASSKNVVVGDDGYTF

j_call: TRBJ2-3
v_call: TRBV7-2
clone_size: .
cdr3_aa: CASSGSFGGRFETDTQYF

j_call: TRBJ2-5
v_call: TRBV6-1
clone_size: .
cdr3_aa: CASSEFGGGPQETQYF

j_call: TRBJ2-4
v_call: TRBV10-3
clone_size: .
cdr3_aa: CAISPGTGVNIQYF

j_call: .
v_call: TRBV5-5
clone_size: .
cdr3_aa: CASTDLDRPYEQYF

j_call: TRBJ2-7
v_call: TRBV4-1
clone_size: .
cdr3_aa: CASSQDERGPGQYF

j_call: TRBJ2-3
v_call: TRBV5-1
clone_size: once
cdr3_aa: CASSSTGELDTQYF

j_call: TRBJ2-2
v_call: TRBV2
clone_size: once
cdr3_aa: CASSESGRLASTGELFF

j_call: TRBJ1-4
v_call: TRBV2
clone_size: .
cdr3_aa: CASSEGLPNEKLFF

j_call: TRBJ2-3
v_call: TRBV5-1
clone_size: .
cdr3_aa: CASGLLDAQYF

j_call: TRBJ2-4
v_call: TRBV5-1
clone_size: .
cdr3_aa: CASSLAYVRTSRNIQYF

j_call: TRBJ1-2
v_call: TRBV6-5
clone_size: .
cdr3_aa: CASSYGARDANYGYTF

j_call: TRBJ2-3
v_call: TRBV7-2
clone_size: .
cdr3_aa: CASSLEEGRRTDTQYF

j_call: TRBJ1-1
v_call: TRBV5-1
clone_size: .
cdr3_aa: CASSLDSSQNTEAFF

j_call: TRBJ1-1
v_call: TRBV19
clone_size: few
cdr3_aa: CASRQDTEAFF

j_call: TRBJ1-1
v_call: TRBV6-5
clone_size: .
cdr3_aa: CASSYSTGLEAFF

j_call: TRBJ1-2
v_call: TRBV11-3
clone_size: .
cdr3_aa: CASSLDQTGSGYTF

j_call: TRBJ1-2
v_call: TRBV29-1
clone_size: .
cdr3_aa: CSVEAPGGRNNYGYTF

j_call: TRBJ2-5
v_call: TRBV4-1
clone_size: .
cdr3_aa: CASSPGAYQETQYF

j_call: TRBJ1-5
v_call: TRBV2
clone_size: .
cdr3_aa: CASKGPGFKPQHF

j_call: TRBJ2-1
v_call: TRBV6-6
clone_size: .
cdr3_aa: CASSYSPSRDINEQFF

j_call: TRBJ2-1
v_call: TRBV5-1
clone_size: .
cdr3_aa: CASSLVPSGGYNEQFF

j_call: TRBJ1-1
v_call: TRBV7-8
clone_size: .
cdr3_aa: CASSSREVAEAFF

j_call: TRBJ1-5
v_call: TRBV10-1
clone_size: .
cdr3_aa: CASKQTGGAWNQPQHF

j_call: TRBJ1-1
v_call: TRBV11-1
clone_size: .
cdr3_aa: CASSSPRGARTEAFF

j_call: TRBJ2-4
v_call: TRBV5-4
clone_size: .
cdr3_aa: CASSLGLGGDIQYF

j_call: TRBJ1-5
v_call: TRBV2
clone_size: .
cdr3_aa: CASTQGAGGNQPQHF

j_call: TRBJ1-1
v_call: TRBV2
clone_size: .
cdr3_aa: CASTSQGNRGTTEAFF

j_call: TRBJ1-4
v_call: TRBV5-1
clone_size: once
cdr3_aa: CASRSGTGHEKLFF

j_call: TRBJ2-3
v_call: TRBV4-2
clone_size: .
cdr3_aa: CASSQDRASGHTQYF

j_call: TRBJ2-5
v_call: TRBV5-4
clone_size: .
cdr3_aa: CASTPRGWGGETQYF

j_call: TRBJ1-2
v_call: TRBV7-9
clone_size: .
cdr3_aa: CASSHAGGPNYGYTF

j_call: .
v_call: TRBV9
clone_size: .
cdr3_aa: CASSLFGTFQETQYF

j_call: TRBJ2-7
v_call: TRBV12-5
clone_size: .
cdr3_aa: CASGPRTSGSYEQYF

j_call: TRBJ1-1
v_call: TRBV4-1
clone_size: .
cdr3_aa: CASSQWNRGTEAFF

j_call: TRBJ2-1
v_call: TRBV5-4
clone_size: .
cdr3_aa: CASRLQGQERKQFF